This T cell receptor (beta chain) was sequenced for a study of response to subunit inactivated influenza vaccine (dated by TCRdb to about 2018). With regard to the full study: The study used deep quantitative T cell receptor repertoire profiling to track responses to a trivalent subunit inactivated influenza vaccine. General conclusions and limits of the study: According to the authors, only a limited number of new T cells may be recruited by each seasonal influenza vaccination.

As encoded in the germline V gene, CDR1 is MNHEY while CDR2 is SVGEGT. The CDR3 has 15 amino acids, counting the end cysteine and phenylalanine. Only the CDR3 part of the read is kept: 45 bases, read in frame from the first base. Relative to germline, V is missing 6 bases and J is missing 5 bases, with 8 bases of the junction outside any gene match. Remarks on this clonotype: The antigen it recognizes is unknown. Base quality data are lacking; no much larger clone is found one base away.

Library preparation employed RT-PCR. TCRdb shows the sequencer as Illumina HiSeq 2500. TCRdb's own reprocessing of the public reads used fastp at Q25 and MiXCR and kept productive beta chains. Here each entry gathers all rows of one CDR3 protein and keeps the most common genes and DNA. Within this sample are more than 700,000 distinct CDR3 sequences, with 21% of them counted one time only. Clones ranked in the top ten supply 10% of the sample. This clonotype was obtained from a man over 45 who received an inactivated influenza vaccine. Donor details come from another sample of the same person, matched by shared clones. The chain is assembled from TRBV6-2 or TRBV6-3 and TRBJ2-7; TRBD2 fits 12 bases in the junction. This sample comprised PBMCs from blood, obtained about 5 days after vaccination. CDR3 reads: CASRRLAGVINEQYF. The sequenced DNA: TGTGCCAGCAGGCGACTAGCGGGGGTGATTAACGAGCAGTACTTC.